The sequence of this TCR beta chain was determined in a study of cytomegalovirus exposure and HLA in healthy donors. Findings and limits, study-wide: Analysis was carried out at a later point, and it linked a missense DCLRE1C variant to TCR beta V- and J-gene trimming. In a later analysis, several top co-occurrence clusters appeared linked to parvovirus B19, influenza, CMV and Epstein-Barr virus.

Donors consisted of healthy bone marrow donors. The primer mix had 60 Vbeta and 13 Jbeta primers. TCRdb's table, derived via immunoSEQ multiplex PCR, lists solely in-frame clones and lacks some. The sample yields more than 100,000 clones, approximately 72% seen once. Per the germline V gene, CDR1 is SGHNT and CDR2 is YYREEE (reference sequence). Trimming shortened V by 0 bases and J by 4 bases, and 10 bases separated the two germline ends. The CDR3 extends over 14 amino acids. On this clone: Antigen unknown.

The sequenced material came from PBMCs. This chain links TRBV5-4 with TRBJ2-5; a possible D gene is TRBD2 (6 bases). The sequence derives from a man in his 60s in good health and CMV-seropositive. The CDR3 nucleotides read TGTGCCAGCAGCTTGGGCCCAGCGGGAGAGACCCAGTACTTC. This gives the protein CASSLGPAGETQYF. Full variable domain (remainder filled in from reference TRBV5-4 and TRBJ2-5): ETGVTQSPTHLIKTRGQQVTLRCSSQSGHNTVSWYQQALGQGPQFIFQYYREEENGRGNFPPRFSGLQFPNYSSELNVNALELDDSALYLCASSLGPAGETQYFGPGTRLLVL.